Detailed here is one T cell receptor beta chain. This specimen belongs to a study of blood T cell repertoires in COVID-19. Study background: Spain, Italy and the United States supplied samples that represented acute and convalescent COVID-19. In each case, the material was cDNA or gDNA derived from T cells, B-cell-depleted T cells, or PBMCs.

Original processing notes: Amplified reference gene primers provided the basis for estimating nucleated cell counts. Sequencing used immunoSEQ multiplex PCR; TCRdb keeps in-frame clones, though not all of them. D and trimming were read from the DNA, whereas the V and J calls and clone size are those reported in that table. The table has 150,000 to 200,000 clones, about four fifths seen once. The sequencing sample was made of peripheral blood. This TCR derives from a woman of 80 years or more with acute or convalescent COVID-19.

The CDR3 region is CASSPGTGVNSPLHF. CDR3 DNA sequence: TGTGCCAGCAGCCCTGGGACAGGGGTTAATTCACCCCTCCACTTT. J is TRBJ1-6 and V is TRBV11-2, with 10 bases identical to TRBD1. This CDR3 has 15 amino acids. Trimming cost V 5 bases and J 6 bases; bases outside gene matches: 4. Germline V lookup: CDR1 SGHAT, CDR2 FQNNGV.